One T cell receptor (beta chain) is described in this entry. The antigen remains undetermined. The data originate from a study of shared clonotypes between healthy human individuals. Findings of the study overall: Sharing across a few donors was seen in 4.5% to 6.5% of naive CD4 clonotypes. Generally, naive subsets (rather than memory subsets) showed larger estimated richness.

CDR1 is SGHRS and CDR2 is YFSETQ in the germline V gene. The CDR3 has 14 residues. V gave up 6 bases and J gave up 4 bases; unmatched junction bases: 3. Assay: immunoSEQ multiplex PCR; the TCRdb copy retains only in-frame clones and omits some. The sample holds 400,000 or so clones, around 96% seen once. The CD8 memory sample joined CD45RO+ cells and CCR7-negative CD45RA+ cells. The sequenced sample was memory CD8+ T cells sorted from blood. Regarding subset: CD45RO+ cells pooled with CCR7-negative TemRA cells. The rearrangement joins TRBV5-1 to TRBJ2-2; 10 positions agree with TRBD1. The receptor was derived from a man aged 25 to 40 in good health. Here the CDR3 reads CASTRDRGTGELFF. The CDR3 region has the DNA TGCGCCAGCACCCGGGACAGGGGCACCGGGGAGCTGTTTTTT.